The rows below give T cell receptor beta chains drawn from one sample of a study of shared clonotypes between healthy human individuals. Assay used: immunoSEQ multiplex PCR; TCRdb lists only in-frame clones, some missing. This sample has about 2.2 million clones; 93% occur once, and the top ten carry more than 1.5%. What was sequenced was naive CD8+ T cells from PBMCs. The source of these receptors is a man aged 18 to 29 in good health. Some clones in this sample may be carry-over from other donors' samples. The CDR3 runs from the conserved cysteine through the conserved F or W. The D gene is left open where the match is weak. A row's size may be missing; if present it is once, few, many or a size class.

clone size | D gene | J gene | V gene | CDR3 protein | CDR3 DNA
NA | NA | TRBJ2-7 | TRBV13 | CASSHRDGHYEQYF | TGTGCCAGCAGCCACCGGGACGGCCACTACGAGCAGTACTTC
NA | TRBD2 | TRBJ2-5 | TRBV18 | CASSPLIPSGQETQYF | TGTGCCAGCTCACCACTGATCCCTAGCGGCCAAGAGACCCAGTACTTC
NA | NA | TRBJ1-5 | TRBV5-1 | CASSLGLQGGQPQHF | TGCGCCAGCAGCTTGGGGCTACAGGGCGGTCAGCCCCAGCATTTT
few | NA | TRBJ1-1 | TRBV9 | CASSGGRTNTEAFF | TGTGCCAGCAGCGGAGGACGGACGAACACTGAAGCTTTCTTT
NA | NA | TRBJ2-5 | TRBV19 | CASSARQQSYQETQYF | TGTGCCAGTAGTGCCCGACAGCAATCGTACCAAGAGACCCAGTACTTC
NA | NA | TRBJ2-6 | TRBV27 | CASSGISDVWSGANVLTF | TGTGCCAGCAGTGGAATTAGCGATGTCTGGTCTGGGGCCAACGTCCTGACTTTC
NA | TRBD2 | TRBJ2-3 | TRBV7-9 | CASSLTPASGRVTDTQYF | TGTGCCAGCAGCTTAACCCCGGCTAGCGGGAGGGTAACAGATACGCAGTATTTT
NA | NA | TRBJ2-7 | TRBV18 | CASSPAEVAYEQYF | TGTGCCAGCTCACCCGCTGAGGTAGCCTACGAGCAGTACTTC
NA | NA | TRBJ1-1 | TRBV28 | CASSFPPFRPVKNTEAFF | TGTGCCAGCAGTTTCCCACCCTTCCGGCCCGTCAAGAACACTGAAGCTTTCTTT
once | NA | TRBJ2-3 | TRBV9 | CASSEQRGVSTDTQYF | TGTGCCAGCAGCGAACAGAGAGGGGTTAGCACAGATACGCAGTATTTT
NA | TRBD1 | TRBJ2-6 | TRBV19 | CASRDRGLPGANVLTF | TGTGCCAGCCGGGACAGGGGGCTTCCTGGGGCCAACGTCCTGACTTTC
NA | NA | TRBJ2-2 | TRBV9 | CASSVGTGELFF | TGTGCCAGCAGCGTAGGAACGGGGGAGCTGTTTTTT
NA | TRBD1 | TRBJ2-7 | TRBV29-1 | CSAGTGGGEQYF | TGCAGCGCCGGGACAGGGGGCGGCGAGCAGTACTTC
NA | TRBD1 | TRBJ2-2 | TRBV29-1 | CSVDLQGTGELFF | TGCAGCGTTGACCTACAGGGGACCGGGGAGCTGTTTTTT
NA | TRBD1 | TRBJ1-5 | TRBV5-8 | CASSLGDRGFNQPQHF | TGTGCCAGCAGCTTGGGCGACAGGGGATTCAATCAGCCCCAGCATTTT
NA | NA | TRBJ2-1 | TRBV9 | CASGPGGGSSNEQFF | TGTGCCAGCGGACCAGGAGGTGGGAGTAGCAATGAGCAGTTCTTC
NA | NA | TRBJ2-5 | TRBV27 | CASRELGGQETQYF | TGTGCCAGCAGGGAATTGGGAGGACAAGAGACCCAGTACTTC
NA | NA | TRBJ1-5 | TRBV7-2 | CASSLSAGGGQPQHF | TGTGCCAGCAGCTTATCGGCTGGGGGGGGTCAGCCCCAGCATTTT
NA | NA | TRBJ2-5 | TRBV7-7 | CASSLRGAETQYF | TGTGCCAGCAGCCTCCGGGGGGCGGAGACCCAGTACTTC
NA | NA | TRBJ2-7 | TRBV28 | CASSSEGFGSSYEQYF | TGTGCCAGCAGTTCAGAAGGGTTTGGTAGCTCCTACGAGCAGTACTTC
NA | NA | TRBJ2-7 | TRBV6-5 | CASSFAAPYEQYF | TGTGCCAGCAGTTTTGCGGCACCCTACGAGCAGTACTTC
NA | NA | TRBJ2-7 | TRBV5-1 | CASSLTTGRGYEQYF | TGCGCCAGCAGCTTGACTACGGGACGCGGTTACGAGCAGTACTTC
NA | TRBD1 | TRBJ2-7 | TRBV7-9 | CASSLIGTGAHEQYF | TGTGCCAGCAGCTTAATTGGGACAGGGGCCCACGAGCAGTACTTC
once | NA | TRBJ2-1 | TRBV29-1 | CSVLVGPNNEQFF | TGCAGCGTCCTAGTCGGTCCTAACAATGAGCAGTTCTTC
NA | NA | TRBJ2-1 | TRBV18 | CASSTSRTKGSSSYNEQFF | TGTGCCAGCTCTACCTCGCGAACCAAGGGGTCCAGCTCCTACAATGAGCAGTTCTTC
NA | NA | TRBJ1-2 | TRBV19 | CASGGNYGYTF | TGTGCCAGTGGGGGGAACTATGGCTACACCTTC
once | NA | TRBJ1-2 | TRBV7-9 | CASRGAREANYGYTF | TGTGCCAGCCGAGGGGCGCGGGAGGCAAACTATGGCTACACCTTC
NA | NA | TRBJ1-1 | TRBV6-6 | CASSLNRELNTEAFF | TGTGCCAGCAGTTTAAACAGGGAGTTGAACACTGAAGCTTTCTTT
NA | TRBD1 | TRBJ2-3 | TRBV5-1 | CASSLKQGGTDTQYF | TGCGCCAGCAGCTTGAAACAGGGGGGCACAGATACGCAGTATTTT
few | NA | TRBJ1-1 | TRBV9 | CASSVAGVGNTEAFF | TGTGCCAGCAGCGTAGCGGGAGTTGGAAACACTGAAGCTTTCTTT
NA | TRBD1 | TRBJ1-5 | TRBV28 | CASSPRGVGGWDQPQHF | TGTGCCAGCAGTCCCAGAGGGGTAGGGGGCTGGGATCAGCCCCAGCATTTT
NA | NA | TRBJ2-2 | TRBV7-9 | CASPKLPGELFF | TGTGCCAGCCCAAAGCTGCCCGGGGAGCTGTTTTTT
once | NA | TRBJ2-7 | TRBV5-5 | CASRGTPSSYEQYF | TGTGCCAGCAGGGGGACACCGAGCTCCTACGAGCAGTACTTC
NA | NA | TRBJ1-2 | TRBV19 | CASKRRDGNYGYTF | TGTGCCAGTAAACGGCGGGACGGTAACTATGGCTACACCTTC
NA | NA | TRBJ2-3 | TRBV27 | CASIPLGQFTDTQYF | TGTGCCAGCATCCCACTCGGACAATTCACAGATACGCAGTATTTT
NA | TRBD1 | TRBJ1-1 | TRBV27 | CAALDRVNTEAFF | TGTGCCGCACTAGACAGGGTTAACACTGAAGCTTTCTTT
once | TRBD2 | TRBJ2-5 | TRBV9 | CASSAGRQETQYF | TGTGCCAGCAGCGCCGGGAGGCAAGAGACCCAGTACTTC
NA | NA | TRBJ1-5 | TRBV6-5 | CASSYSRVGQPQHF | TGTGCCAGCAGTTACTCGAGGGTCGGTCAGCCCCAGCATTTT
NA | TRBD2 | TRBJ2-1 | TRBV28 | CASSFLRETYEQFF | TGTGCCAGCAGTTTTTTGCGGGAGACGTATGAGCAGTTCTTC
NA | NA | TRBJ2-1 | TRBV5-4 | CASSLPTGINEQFF | TGTGCCAGCAGCTTGCCTACAGGGATCAATGAGCAGTTCTTC
NA | NA | TRBJ1-1 | TRBV10-3 | CAISDHQRGNTEAFF | TGTGCCATCAGTGATCACCAAAGAGGGAACACTGAAGCTTTCTTT